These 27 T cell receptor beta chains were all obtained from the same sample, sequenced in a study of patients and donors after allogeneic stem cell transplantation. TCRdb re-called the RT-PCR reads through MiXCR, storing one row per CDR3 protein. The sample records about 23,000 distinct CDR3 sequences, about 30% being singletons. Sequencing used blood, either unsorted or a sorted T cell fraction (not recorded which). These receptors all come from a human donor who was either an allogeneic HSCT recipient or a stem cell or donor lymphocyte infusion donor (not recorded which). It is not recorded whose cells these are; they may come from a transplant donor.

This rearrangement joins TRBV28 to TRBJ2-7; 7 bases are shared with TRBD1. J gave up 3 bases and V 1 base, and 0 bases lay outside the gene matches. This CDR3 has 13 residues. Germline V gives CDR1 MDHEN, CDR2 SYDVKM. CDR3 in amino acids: CASSLSGGYEQYF. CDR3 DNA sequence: TGTGCCAGCAGTTTATCAGGGGGCTACGAGCAGTACTTC.

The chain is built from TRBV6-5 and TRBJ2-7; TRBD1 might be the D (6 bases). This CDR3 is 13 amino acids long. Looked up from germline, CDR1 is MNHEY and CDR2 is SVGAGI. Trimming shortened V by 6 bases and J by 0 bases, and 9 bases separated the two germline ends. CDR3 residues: CASRTGGSYEQYV. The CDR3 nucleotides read TGTGCCAGCAGGACAGGAGGCTCCTACGAGCAGTACGTC.

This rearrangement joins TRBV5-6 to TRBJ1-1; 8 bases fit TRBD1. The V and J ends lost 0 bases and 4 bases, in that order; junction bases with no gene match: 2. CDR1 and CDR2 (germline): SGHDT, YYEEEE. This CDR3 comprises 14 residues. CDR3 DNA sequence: TGTGCCAGCAGCTTGGGACAGGGGACCACTGAAGCTTTCTTT. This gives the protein CASSLGQGTTEAFF.

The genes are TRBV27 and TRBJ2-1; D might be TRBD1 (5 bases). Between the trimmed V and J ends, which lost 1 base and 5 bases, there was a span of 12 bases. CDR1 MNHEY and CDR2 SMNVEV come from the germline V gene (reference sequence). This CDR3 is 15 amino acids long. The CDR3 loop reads CASSLLYRLDNEQFF. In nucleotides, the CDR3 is TGTGCCAGCAGTTTATTGTACAGGCTAGACAATGAGCAGTTCTTC.

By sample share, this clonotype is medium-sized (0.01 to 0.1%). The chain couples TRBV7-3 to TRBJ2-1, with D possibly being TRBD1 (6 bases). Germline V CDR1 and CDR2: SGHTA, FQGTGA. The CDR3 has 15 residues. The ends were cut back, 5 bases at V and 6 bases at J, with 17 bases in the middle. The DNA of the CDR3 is TGTGCCAGCAGCCTACAGGGTTCTACGGGCAATGAGCAGTTCTTC. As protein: CASSLQGSTGNEQFF.

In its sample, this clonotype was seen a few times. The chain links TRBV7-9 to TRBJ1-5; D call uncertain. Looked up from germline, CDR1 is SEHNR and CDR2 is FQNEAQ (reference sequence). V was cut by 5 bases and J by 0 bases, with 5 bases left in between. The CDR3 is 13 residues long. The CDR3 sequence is CASSLFSNQPQHF. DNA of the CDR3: TGTGCCAGCAGCCTATTTAGCAATCAGCCCCAGCATTTT.

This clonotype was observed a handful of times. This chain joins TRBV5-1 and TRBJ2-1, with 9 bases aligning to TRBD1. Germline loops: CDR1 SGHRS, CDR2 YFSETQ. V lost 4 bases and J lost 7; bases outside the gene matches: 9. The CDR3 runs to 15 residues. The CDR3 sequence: CASSVGTGFRNEQFF. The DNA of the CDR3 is TGCGCCAGCAGCGTAGGGACAGGGTTTAGGAATGAGCAGTTCTTC.

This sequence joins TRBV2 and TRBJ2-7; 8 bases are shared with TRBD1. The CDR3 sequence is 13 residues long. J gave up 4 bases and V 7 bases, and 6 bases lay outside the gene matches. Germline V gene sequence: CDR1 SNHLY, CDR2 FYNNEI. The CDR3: CASTGQGPYEQYV. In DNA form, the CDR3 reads TGTGCCAGCACCGGACAGGGACCTTACGAGCAGTACGTC.

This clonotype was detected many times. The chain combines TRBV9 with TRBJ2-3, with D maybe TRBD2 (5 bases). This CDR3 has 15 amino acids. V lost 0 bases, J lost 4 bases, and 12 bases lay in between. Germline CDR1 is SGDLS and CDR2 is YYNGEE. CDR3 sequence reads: CASSVVGLAADTQYF. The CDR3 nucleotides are TGTGCCAGCAGCGTAGTAGGGCTAGCTGCAGATACGCAGTATTTT.

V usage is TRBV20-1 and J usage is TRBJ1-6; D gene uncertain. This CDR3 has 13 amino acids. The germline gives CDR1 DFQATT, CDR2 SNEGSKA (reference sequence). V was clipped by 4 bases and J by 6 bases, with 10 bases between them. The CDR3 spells CSAISGLNSPLHF. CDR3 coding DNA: TGCAGTGCTATTAGTGGCCTTAATTCACCCCTCCACTTT.

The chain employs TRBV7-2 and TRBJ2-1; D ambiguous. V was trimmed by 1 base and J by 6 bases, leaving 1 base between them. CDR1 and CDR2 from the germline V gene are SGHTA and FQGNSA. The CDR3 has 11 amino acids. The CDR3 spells CASSLVNEQFF. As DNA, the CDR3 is TGTGCCAGCAGCTTAGTCAATGAGCAGTTCTTC.

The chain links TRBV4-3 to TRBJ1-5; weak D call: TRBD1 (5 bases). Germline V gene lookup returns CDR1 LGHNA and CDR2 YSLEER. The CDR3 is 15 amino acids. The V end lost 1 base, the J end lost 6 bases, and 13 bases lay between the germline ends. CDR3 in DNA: TGCGCCAGCAGCCAAGTCCCAGGGAGAGGTCAGCCCCAGCATTTT. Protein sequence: CASSQVPGRGQPQHF.

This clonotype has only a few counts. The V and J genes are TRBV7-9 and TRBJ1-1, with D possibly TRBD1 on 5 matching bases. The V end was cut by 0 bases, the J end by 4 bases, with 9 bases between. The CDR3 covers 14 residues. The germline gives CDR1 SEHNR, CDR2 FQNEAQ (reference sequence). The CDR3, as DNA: TGTGCCAGCAGCTTAGCCAGGGATGCCACTGAAGCTTTCTTT. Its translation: CASSLARDATEAFF.

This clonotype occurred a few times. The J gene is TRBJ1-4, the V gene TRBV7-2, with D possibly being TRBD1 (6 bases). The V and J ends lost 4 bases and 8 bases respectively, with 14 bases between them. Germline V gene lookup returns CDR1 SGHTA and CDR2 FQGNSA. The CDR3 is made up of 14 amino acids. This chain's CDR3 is CASSSPGGREKLFF. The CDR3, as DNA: TGTGCCAGCAGCTCCCCGGGGGGGCGAGAAAAACTGTTTTTT. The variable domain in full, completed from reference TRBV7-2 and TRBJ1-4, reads GAGVSQSPSNKVTEKGKDVELRCDPISGHTALYWYRQSLGQGLEFLIYFQGNSAPDKSGLPSDRFSAERTGGSVSTLTIQRTQQEDSAVYLCASSSPGGREKLFFGSGTQLSVL.

In DNA, the CDR3 is TGCAGTGCTGGGACAGGGGGCTACGAGCAGTACTTC. Protein: CSAGTGGYEQYF. This chain uses TRBV20-1 with TRBJ2-7; 11 nucleotides line up with TRBD1. The junction had 0 bases not matched to a gene; V was cut back by 5 bases and J by 3 bases. CDR1 is DFQATT, CDR2 SNEGSKA, per germline (reference sequence). This CDR3 region has 12 residues.

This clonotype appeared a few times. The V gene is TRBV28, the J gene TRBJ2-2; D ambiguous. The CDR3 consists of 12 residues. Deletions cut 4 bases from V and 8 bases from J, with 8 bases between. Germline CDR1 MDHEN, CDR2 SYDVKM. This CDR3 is CASSSSAGELFF. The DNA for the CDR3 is TGTGCCAGCAGTTCCTCCGCGGGGGAGCTGTTTTTT.

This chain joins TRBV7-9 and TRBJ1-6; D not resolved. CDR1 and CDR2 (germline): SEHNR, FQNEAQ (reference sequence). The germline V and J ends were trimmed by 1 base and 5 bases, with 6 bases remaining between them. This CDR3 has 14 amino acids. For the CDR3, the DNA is TGTGCCAGCAGCTTAGGGGTAGATAATTCACCCCTCCACTTT. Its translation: CASSLGVDNSPLHF.

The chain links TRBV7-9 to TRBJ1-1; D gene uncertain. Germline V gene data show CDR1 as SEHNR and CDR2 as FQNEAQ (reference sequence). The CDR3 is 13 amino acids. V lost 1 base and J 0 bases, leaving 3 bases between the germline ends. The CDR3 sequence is CASSLGMNTEAFF. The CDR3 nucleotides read TGTGCCAGCAGCTTAGGGATGAACACTGAAGCTTTCTTT.

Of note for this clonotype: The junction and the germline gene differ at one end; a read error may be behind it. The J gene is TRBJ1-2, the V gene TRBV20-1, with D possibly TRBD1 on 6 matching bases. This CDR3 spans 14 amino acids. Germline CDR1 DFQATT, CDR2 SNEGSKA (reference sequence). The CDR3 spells CSARRGRGEYAYTF. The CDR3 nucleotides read TGCAGTGCCCGGCGGGGCAGGGGAGAGTATGCCTACACCTTC.

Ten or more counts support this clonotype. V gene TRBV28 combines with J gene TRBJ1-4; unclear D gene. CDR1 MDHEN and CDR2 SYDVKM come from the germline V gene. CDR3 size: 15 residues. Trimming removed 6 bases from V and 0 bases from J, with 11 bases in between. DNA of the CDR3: TGTGCCAGCAGCTCAGGCAGTGCAACTAATGAAAAACTGTTTTTT. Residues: CASSSGSATNEKLFF.

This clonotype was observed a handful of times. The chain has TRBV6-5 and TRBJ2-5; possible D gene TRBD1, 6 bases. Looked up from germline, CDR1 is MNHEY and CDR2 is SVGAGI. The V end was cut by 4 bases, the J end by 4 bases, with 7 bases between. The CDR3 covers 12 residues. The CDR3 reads CASSSRGETQYF. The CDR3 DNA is TGTGCCAGCAGTTCCAGGGGAGAGACCCAGTACTTC.

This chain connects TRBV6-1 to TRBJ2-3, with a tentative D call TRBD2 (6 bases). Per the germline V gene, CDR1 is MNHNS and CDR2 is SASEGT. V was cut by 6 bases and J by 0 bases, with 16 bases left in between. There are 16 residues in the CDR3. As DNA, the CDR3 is TGTGCCAGCAGCCTGCTGGGACTCGCTAGCACAGATACGCAGTATTTT. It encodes CASSLLGLASTDTQYF.

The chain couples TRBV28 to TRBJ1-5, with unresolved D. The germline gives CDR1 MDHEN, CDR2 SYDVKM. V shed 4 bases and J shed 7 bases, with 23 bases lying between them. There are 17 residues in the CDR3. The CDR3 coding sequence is TGTGCCAGCAGTTCACCCTTCTGGGTTCCGGGCGCGCAGCCCCAGCATTTT. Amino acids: CASSSPFWVPGAQPQHF.

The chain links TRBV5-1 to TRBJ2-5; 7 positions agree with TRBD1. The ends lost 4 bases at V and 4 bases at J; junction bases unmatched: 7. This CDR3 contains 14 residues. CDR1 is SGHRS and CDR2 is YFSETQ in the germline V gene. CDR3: CASSRDSLRETQYF. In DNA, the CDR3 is TGCGCCAGCAGCAGGGACAGTTTGAGAGAGACCCAGTACTTC.

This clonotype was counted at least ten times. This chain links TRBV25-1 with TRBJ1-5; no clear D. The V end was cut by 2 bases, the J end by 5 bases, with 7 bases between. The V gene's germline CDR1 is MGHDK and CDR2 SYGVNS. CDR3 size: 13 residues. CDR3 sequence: CASSETGHQPQHF. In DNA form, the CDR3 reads TGTGCCAGCAGTGAAACGGGCCATCAGCCCCAGCATTTT.

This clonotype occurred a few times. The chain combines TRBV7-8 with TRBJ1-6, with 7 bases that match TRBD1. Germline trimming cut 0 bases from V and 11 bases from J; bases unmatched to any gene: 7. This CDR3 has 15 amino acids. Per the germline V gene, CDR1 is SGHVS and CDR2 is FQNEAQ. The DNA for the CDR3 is TGTGCCAGCAGCTTAGCCCCACAGGGGTTTGCACCCCTCCACTTT. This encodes CASSLAPQGFAPLHF.

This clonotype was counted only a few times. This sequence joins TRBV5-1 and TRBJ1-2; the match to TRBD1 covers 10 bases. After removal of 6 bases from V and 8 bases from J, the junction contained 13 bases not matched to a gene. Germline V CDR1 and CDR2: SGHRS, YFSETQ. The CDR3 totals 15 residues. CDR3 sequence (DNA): TGCGCCAGCAAACCCGAATGGACAGGGGGTATAGGCTACACCTTC. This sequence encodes CASKPEWTGGIGYTF.